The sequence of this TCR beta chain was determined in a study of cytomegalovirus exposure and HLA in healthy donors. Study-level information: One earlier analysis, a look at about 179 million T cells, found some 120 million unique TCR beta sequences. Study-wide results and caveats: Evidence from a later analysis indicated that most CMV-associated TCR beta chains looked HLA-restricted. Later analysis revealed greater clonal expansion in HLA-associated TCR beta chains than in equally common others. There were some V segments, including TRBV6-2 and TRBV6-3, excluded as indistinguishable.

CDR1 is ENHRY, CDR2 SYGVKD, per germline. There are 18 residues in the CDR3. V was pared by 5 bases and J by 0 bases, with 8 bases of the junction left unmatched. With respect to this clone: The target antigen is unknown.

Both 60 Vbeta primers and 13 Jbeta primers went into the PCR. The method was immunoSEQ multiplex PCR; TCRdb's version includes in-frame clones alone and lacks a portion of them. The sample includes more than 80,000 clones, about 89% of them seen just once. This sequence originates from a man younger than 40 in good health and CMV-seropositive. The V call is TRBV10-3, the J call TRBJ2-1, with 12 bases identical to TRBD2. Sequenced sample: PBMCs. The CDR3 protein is CAISRTSGTTSSYNEQFF. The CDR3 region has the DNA TGTGCCATCAGTCGGACTAGCGGGACGACAAGCTCCTACAATGAGCAGTTCTTC.